This T cell receptor beta chain was captured by sequencing in a study of CD8 T cells in Susac syndrome (dated by TCRdb to about 2019). A note on the overall study: Of the Susac syndrome patients who were sequenced, six had clinically active disease and eight were in clinical remission. At blood withdrawal, Susac syndrome patients were therapy-naive, treated with corticosteroids (with IVIg additionally given to some), or treated with IVIg alone. Whether CD8+ T cell activation and differentiation in Susac syndrome was antigen driven was tested using repertoire sequencing. Beyond this particular receptor, the publication reports: The number of individuals in the TCR sequencing and HLA analysis was recognized as being relatively small. In the CD4+ T cell repertoire of Susac syndrome patients, clonal expansion was not detected.

High-throughput TCR beta sequencing profiled peripheral blood CD8+ and CD4+ T cells from healthy donors, Susac syndrome patients and multiple sclerosis patients. Susac syndrome patients met recently defined diagnostic criteria for definite or probable disease. Bulk CD8+ and CD4+ T cells were purified magnetically by negative isolation, whereas CD8+ TEMRA cells were enriched by FACS. Blood was drawn into EDTA tubes, processed within 24 hours, and PBMCs were isolated by density gradient centrifugation. PBMCs intended for TCR sequencing were cryopreserved in liquid nitrogen and were subsequently thawed in a 37 degrees C water bath. The sorted or isolated CD4+, CD8+ and CD8+ TEMRA cells reached a purity of at least 90%. Measured from the cysteine to the phenylalanine, the CDR3 is 12 residues long. Left in the record is the CDR3 DNA by itself, 36 bases read in frame from the first base. From a lookup of the germline V gene, CDR1 and CDR2 are MNHEY and SVGEGT. V is clipped by 2 bases and J by 14 bases, and the sequence between their germline boundaries is 15 bases long.

For this clonotype: It lacks a known antigen. There are no base qualities to consult, and no much larger clone falls within one base.

RNA was extracted using the RNeasy kit, and about 0.45 to 1 microgram was reverse transcribed with random hexamers. The immunoSEQ multiplex PCR assay, covering 54 Vbeta and 13 Jbeta segments, was used to amplify TCR beta CDR3 regions. PCR amplification bias was corrected using a synthetic template baseline for primer optimization and computational correction. The authors' analysis ran thus. Only productive sequences were kept, with reads annotated to V, D and J genes according to IMGT and analyzed in immunoSEQ Analyzer. Clonality was computed as one minus Shannon entropy normalized by log2 of the number of productive unique sequences. For each patient and control, public and private clones were evaluated within the 100 most prevalent clones. Clones were defined as Susac-specific when absent from the healthy and MS cohorts, from approximately 1,100 published viral clones and from other ImmuneACCESS disease sequences. TCRdb reprocessing: public reads trimmed at Q25 with fastp, clones called with MiXCR, in-frame beta chains kept. Each record represents a unique CDR3 protein, reported with the most common genes and DNA among its rows. The V and J calls were not made by the authors but by TCRdb's processing. This sample holds tens of thousands of distinct CDR3 sequences; around 93% were observed only once. The ten biggest clones cover around 0.15% of the sample.

The material sequenced was CD4+ T cells from PBMCs. Rearrangement joined TRBV6-2 or TRBV6-3 to TRBJ2-5; the D gene lacks a confident call. This receptor was taken from a human donor with Susac syndrome. Read as DNA, the sequence is TGTGCCAGCAGTTACCCCCCCCGAGTAGCCTACTTC. Translation gives CASSYPPRVAYF.